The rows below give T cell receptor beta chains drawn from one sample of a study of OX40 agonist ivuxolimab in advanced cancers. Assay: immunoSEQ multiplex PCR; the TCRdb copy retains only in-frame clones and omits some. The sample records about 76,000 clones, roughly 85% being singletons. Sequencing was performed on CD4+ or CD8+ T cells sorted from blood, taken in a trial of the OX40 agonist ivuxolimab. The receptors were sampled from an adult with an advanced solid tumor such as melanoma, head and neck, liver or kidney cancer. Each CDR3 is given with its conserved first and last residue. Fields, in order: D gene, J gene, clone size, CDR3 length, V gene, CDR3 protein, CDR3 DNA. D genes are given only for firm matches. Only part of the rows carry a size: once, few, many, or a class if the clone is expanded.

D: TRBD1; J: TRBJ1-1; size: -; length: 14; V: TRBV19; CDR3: CASNAGTANTEAFF; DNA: TGTGCCAGTAATGCCGGGACAGCGAACACTGAAGCTTTCTTT
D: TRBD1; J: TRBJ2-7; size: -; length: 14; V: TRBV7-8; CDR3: CASSPGTEAYEQYF; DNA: TGTGCCAGCAGCCCGGGGACAGAGGCCTACGAGCAGTACTTC
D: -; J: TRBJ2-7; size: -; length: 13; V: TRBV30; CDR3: CAWSSGLCNEQYF; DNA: TGTGCCTGGAGTAGCGGGCTTTGTAACGAGCAGTACTTC
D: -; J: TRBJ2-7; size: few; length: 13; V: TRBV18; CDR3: CASSPGDSREQYF; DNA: TGTGCCAGCTCACCGGGAGACAGTAGGGAGCAGTACTTC
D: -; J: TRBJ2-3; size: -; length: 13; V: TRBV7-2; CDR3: CASSLTGLWGQYF; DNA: TGTGCCAGCAGCCTCACGGGTCTTTGGGGGCAGTATTTT
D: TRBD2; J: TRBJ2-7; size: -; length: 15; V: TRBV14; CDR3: CASSQDPSGTDEQYF; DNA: TGTGCCAGCAGCCAAGATCCTAGCGGGACCGACGAGCAGTACTTC
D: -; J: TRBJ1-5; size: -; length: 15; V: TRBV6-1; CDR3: CASHSGAGSNQPQHF; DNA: TGTGCCAGTCACTCAGGGGCCGGTAGCAATCAGCCCCAGCATTTT
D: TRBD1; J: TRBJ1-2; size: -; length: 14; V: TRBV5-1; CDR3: CASSPGQGPGGYTF; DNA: TGCGCCAGCAGCCCGGGACAGGGGCCCGGCGGCTACACCTTC
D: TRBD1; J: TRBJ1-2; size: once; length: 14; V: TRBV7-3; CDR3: CASSPQGQNYGYTF; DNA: TGTGCCAGCAGCCCGCAGGGACAGAACTATGGCTACACCTTC
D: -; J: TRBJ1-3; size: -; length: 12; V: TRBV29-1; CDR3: CSVEQGGNTIYF; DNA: TGCAGCGTTGAGCAGGGAGGAAACACCATATATTTT
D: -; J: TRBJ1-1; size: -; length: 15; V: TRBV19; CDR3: CASSQSGGANTEAFF; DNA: TGTGCCAGTAGTCAGTCCGGGGGTGCCAACACTGAAGCTTTCTTT
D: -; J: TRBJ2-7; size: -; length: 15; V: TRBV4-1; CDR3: CASSPLTKGSYEQYF; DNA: TGCGCCAGCAGCCCCTTGACGAAAGGCTCCTACGAGCAGTACTTC
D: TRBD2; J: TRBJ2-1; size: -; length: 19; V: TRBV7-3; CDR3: CASSSSGLAGGPILYEQFF; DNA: TGTGCCAGCAGCTCCTCGGGACTAGCGGGGGGGCCGATTTTGTATGAGCAGTTCTTC
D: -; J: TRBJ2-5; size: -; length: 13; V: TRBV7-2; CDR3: CASSLGLRGSQYF; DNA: TGTGCCAGCAGCTTAGGGCTTCGGGGTTCCCAGTACTTC
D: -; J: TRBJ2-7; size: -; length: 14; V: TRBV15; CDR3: CATSLAPLGYEQYF; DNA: TGTGCCACCAGCCTGGCCCCTTTAGGCTACGAGCAGTACTTC
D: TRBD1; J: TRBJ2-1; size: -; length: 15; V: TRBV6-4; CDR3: CASSESGTDYNEQFF; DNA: TGTGCCAGCAGCGAGTCCGGGACAGACTACAATGAGCAGTTCTTC
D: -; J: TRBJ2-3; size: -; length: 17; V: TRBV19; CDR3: CASSPLMGGISTDTQYF; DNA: TGTGCCAGTAGCCCCCTAATGGGCGGGATCAGCACAGATACGCAGTATTTT
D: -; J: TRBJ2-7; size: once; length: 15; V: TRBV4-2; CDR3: CASSQNGGSSYEQYF; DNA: TGTGCCAGCAGCCAAAATGGCGGTTCGTCCTACGAGCAGTACTTC
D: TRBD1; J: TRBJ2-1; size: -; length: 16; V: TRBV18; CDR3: CASSPQTGGRGNEQFF; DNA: TGTGCCAGCTCACCCCAGACAGGGGGCAGAGGCAATGAGCAGTTCTTC
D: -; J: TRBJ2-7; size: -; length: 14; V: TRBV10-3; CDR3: CAIREDLRLYEQYF; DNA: TGTGCCATCAGGGAGGACTTACGTCTTTACGAGCAGTACTTC
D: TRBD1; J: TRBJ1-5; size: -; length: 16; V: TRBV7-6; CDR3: CASSSLGGQSNQPQHF; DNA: TGTGCCAGCAGCTCCCTGGGGGGACAGAGCAATCAGCCCCAGCATTTT
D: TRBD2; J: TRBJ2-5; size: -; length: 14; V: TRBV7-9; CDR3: CASSFGLAEETQYF; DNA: TGTGCCAGCAGCTTCGGACTAGCGGAGGAGACCCAGTACTTC
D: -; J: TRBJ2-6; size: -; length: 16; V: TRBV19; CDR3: CASSTWTGSGANVLTF; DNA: TGTGCCAGTAGTACCTGGACTGGCTCTGGGGCCAACGTCCTGACTTTC
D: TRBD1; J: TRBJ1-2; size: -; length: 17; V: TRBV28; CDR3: CASRYSGTGGRSYGYTF; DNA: TGTGCCAGCAGATATAGCGGGACAGGGGGCCGTAGCTATGGCTACACCTTC
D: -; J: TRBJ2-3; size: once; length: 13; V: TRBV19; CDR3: CASRRDFTDTQYF; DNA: TGTGCCAGTAGAAGGGACTTCACAGATACGCAGTATTTT
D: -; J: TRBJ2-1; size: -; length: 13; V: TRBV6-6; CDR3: CASSYEGNNEQFF; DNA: TGTGCCAGCAGTTACGAGGGAAACAATGAGCAGTTCTTC
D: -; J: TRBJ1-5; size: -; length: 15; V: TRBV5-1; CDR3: CASSPVPGYNQPQHF; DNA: TGCGCCAGCAGCCCGGTCCCAGGGTACAATCAGCCCCAGCATTTT
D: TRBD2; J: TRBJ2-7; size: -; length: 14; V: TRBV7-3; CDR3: CASSLTGGIYEQYF; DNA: TGTGCCAGCAGCTTAACCGGGGGGATCTACGAGCAGTACTTC
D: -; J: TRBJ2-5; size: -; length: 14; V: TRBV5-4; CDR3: CASSLMAEQETQYF; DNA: TGTGCCAGCAGCTTGATGGCGGAACAAGAGACCCAGTACTTC
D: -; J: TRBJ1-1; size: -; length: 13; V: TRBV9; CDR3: CASSVEGYTEAFF; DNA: TGTGCCAGCAGCGTAGAGGGTTACACTGAAGCTTTCTTT
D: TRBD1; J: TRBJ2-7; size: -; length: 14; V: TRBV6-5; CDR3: CASSYRGLTYEQYF; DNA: TGTGCCAGCAGTTACAGGGGGCTGACGTACGAGCAGTACTTC
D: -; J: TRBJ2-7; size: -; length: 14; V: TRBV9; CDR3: CASSAGPGSYEQYF; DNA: TGTGCCAGCAGCGCCGGTCCTGGGTCCTACGAGCAGTACTTC
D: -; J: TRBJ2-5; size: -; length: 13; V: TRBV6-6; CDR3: CASGDRHQETQYF; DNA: TGTGCCAGCGGCGACAGACACCAAGAGACCCAGTACTTC
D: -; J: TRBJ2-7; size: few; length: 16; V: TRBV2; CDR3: CASSDWGADPSYEQYF; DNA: TGTGCCAGCAGTGACTGGGGGGCGGACCCCTCCTACGAGCAGTACTTC
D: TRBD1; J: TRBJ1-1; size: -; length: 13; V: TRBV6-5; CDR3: CASSGQGNTEAFF; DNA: TGTGCCAGCAGTGGACAGGGGAACACTGAAGCTTTCTTT
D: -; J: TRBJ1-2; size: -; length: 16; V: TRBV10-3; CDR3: CAISEPGLSRYYGYTF; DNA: TGTGCCATCAGTGAGCCCGGCCTGTCCCGCTACTATGGCTACACCTTC
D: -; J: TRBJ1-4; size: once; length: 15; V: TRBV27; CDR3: CASSLSASYNEKLFF; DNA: TGTGCCAGCAGTTTATCGGCCAGCTATAATGAAAAACTGTTTTTT
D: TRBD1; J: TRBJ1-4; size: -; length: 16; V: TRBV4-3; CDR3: CASSPTDRGANEKLFF; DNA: TGCGCCAGCAGCCCTACCGACAGGGGCGCTAATGAAAAACTGTTTTTT
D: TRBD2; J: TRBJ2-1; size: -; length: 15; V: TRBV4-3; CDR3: CASSQEISGANEQFF; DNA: TGCGCCAGCAGCCAAGAGATTAGCGGGGCCAATGAGCAGTTCTTC
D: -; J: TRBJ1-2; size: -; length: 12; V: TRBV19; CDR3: CASSIRDYGCTF; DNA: -
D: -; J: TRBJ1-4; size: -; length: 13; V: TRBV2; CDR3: CASSGTTGEKLFF; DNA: TGTGCCAGCAGTGGCACAACAGGCGAAAAACTGTTTTTT
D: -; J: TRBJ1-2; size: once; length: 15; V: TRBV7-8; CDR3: CASSRTTVMDYGYTF; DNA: TGTGCCAGCAGCCGAACGACAGTAATGGACTATGGCTACACCTTC
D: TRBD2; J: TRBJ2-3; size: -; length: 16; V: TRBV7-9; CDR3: CASSSVGLARGDTQYF; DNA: TGTGCCAGCAGCTCAGTGGGACTAGCCCGCGGAGATACGCAGTATTTT
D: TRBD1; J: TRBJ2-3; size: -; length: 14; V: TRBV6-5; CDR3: CASTRDRGASTQYF; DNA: TGTGCCAGCACCCGTGACAGGGGGGCATCCACGCAGTATTTT